This T cell receptor (beta chain) was observed in a study of OX40 agonist ivuxolimab in advanced cancers. This CDR3 region has 14 residues. Unmatched junction bases numbered 9, after V lost 6 bases and J lost 8 bases. Germline loops: CDR1 SGHTA, CDR2 FQGNSA. Assay used: immunoSEQ multiplex PCR; TCRdb lists only in-frame clones, some missing. The table records 35,000 to 40,000 clones, approximately 82% of them present only once. The chain uses TRBV7-2 and TRBJ1-4; 7 bases line up with TRBD1. This receptor was identified in an adult with an advanced solid tumor such as melanoma, head and neck, liver or kidney cancer. The specimen comprised CD4+ or CD8+ T cells sorted from blood, sampled in a trial of the OX40 agonist ivuxolimab. CDR3 in DNA: TGTGCCAGCAGTAGAGACAGGGCTGACGAAAAACTGTTTTTT. Translation gives CASSRDRADEKLFF.